A selection of T cell receptor beta chains follows, all from one sample in a study of T cell responses to AZD1222 COVID-19 vaccine. Repertoires were generated with immunoSEQ multiplex PCR, while TCRdb's copy carries only in-frame clones and drops some. In the table there are some 70,000 clones, roughly 80% of which are singletons. The source was peripheral blood, collected 28 days after the second AZD1222 dose. The receptors were gathered from an adult who received the AZD1222 COVID-19 vaccine. Both conserved end residues are part of each CDR3. A D gene is named only where the DNA matches it firmly. Not every row has a clone size; where given, it reads once, few, many or a size class.

TRBV4-2	TRBJ2-3	TRBD2	.	CASSHPKGSGGAADTQYF	TGTGCCAGCAGCCACCCCAAGGGTAGCGGGGGGGCGGCAGATACGCAGTATTTT
TRBV7-2	TRBJ1-1	.	.	CASTLSATRAFF	TGTGCCAGCACTCTTTCCGCGACGCGAGCTTTCTTT
TRBV5-8	TRBJ1-3	.	few	CASVRLLGNTIYF	TGTGCCAGCGTTAGACTACTTGGAAACACCATATATTTT
TRBV7-8	TRBJ1-3	.	.	CASSQGGGPTATLGGNTIYF	TGTGCCAGCAGCCAGGGCGGGGGTCCTACTGCTACTCTTGGGGGAAACACCATATATTTT
TRBV6-8	TRBJ2-7	TRBD1	.	CASSYSREDRQYEQYF	TGTGCCAGCAGTTACTCCCGTGAGGACAGGCAATACGAGCAGTACTTC
TRBV19	TRBJ1-2	.	.	CASSRAGAYGYTF	TGTGCCAGTAGTAGGGCTGGAGCCTATGGCTACACCTTC
TRBV2	TRBJ2-5	.	.	CASSESLKETQYF	TGTGCCAGCAGTGAAAGCCTAAAAGAGACCCAGTACTTC
TRBV19	TRBJ1-1	TRBD1	few	CASSIGTTGVNAFF	TGTGCCAGTAGTATCGGGACGACAGGGGTTAATGCTTTCTTT
TRBV5-8	TRBJ2-6	.	.	CASSWGSYSGANVLTF	TGTGCCAGCAGCTGGGGATCCTACTCTGGGGCCAACGTCCTGACTTTC
TRBV5-6	TRBJ2-1	TRBD2	.	CASSSERGEIYNEQFF	TGTGCCAGCAGCTCGGAGCGGGGGGAGATATACAATGAGCAGTTCTTC
TRBV11-2	TRBJ2-4	TRBD1	once	CASRGQGNIQYF	TGTGCCAGCAGGGGACAGGGGAACATTCAGTACTTC
TRBV19	TRBJ2-7	TRBD1	.	CASSIGGQGYYEQYF	TGTGCCAGTAGTATAGGTGGACAGGGATACTACGAGCAGTACTTC
TRBV24-1	TRBJ2-2	.	.	CATSELAGELFF	TGTGCCACCAGTGAGCTCGCCGGGGAGCTGTTTTTT
TRBV30	TRBJ1-1	.	.	CAWSHLVEGNTEAFF	TGTGCCTGGAGTCACCTGGTGGAGGGCAACACTGAAGCTTTCTTT
TRBV6-1	TRBJ1-3	.	.	CASSESVGSGNTIYF	TGTGCCAGCAGTGAATCCGTAGGGTCTGGAAACACCATATATTTT
TRBV5-4	TRBJ1-1	.	.	CASSLYSGAGTEAFF	TGTGCCAGCAGCTTGTACTCCGGGGCGGGAACTGAAGCTTTCTTT
TRBV9	TRBJ1-2	.	.	CASSGGIYGYTF	TGTGCCAGCAGCGGGGGGATCTATGGCTACACCTTC
TRBV7-2	TRBJ1-4	.	.	CASSLVFDRGAEKLFF	TGTGCCAGCAGCTTAGTTTTCGATAGGGGCGCGGAAAAACTGTTTTTT
TRBV5-3	TRBJ1-1	.	.	CARGVNTEAFF	TGTGCCAGAGGAGTGAACACTGAAGCTTTCTTT
TRBV5-4	TRBJ1-6	.	.	CASSSANNRDSPLHF	TGTGCCAGCAGCAGTGCTAACAACAGGGATTCACCCCTCCACTTT
TRBV19	TRBJ2-7	.	.	CASSDRQAAYEQYF	TGTGCCAGTAGCGACAGGCAGGCGGCTTACGAGCAGTACTTC
TRBV12-3/TRBV12-4	TRBJ1-6	.	.	CASSLQASSPLHF	TGTGCCAGCAGTTTGCAGGCAAGTTCACCCCTCCACTTT
TRBV19	TRBJ1-3	.	.	CASTPSTDFGNTIYF	TGTGCCAGTACCCCTTCGACAGATTTTGGAAACACCATATATTTT
TRBV5-4	TRBJ2-7	.	.	CASSLPTGDYEQYF	TGTGCCAGCAGCTTACCGACAGGAGACTACGAGCAGTACTTC
TRBV6-2/TRBV6-3	TRBJ1-3	.	.	CASSYAQNRYHAGNTIYF	TGTGCCAGCAGTTACGCGCAAAATAGGTACCATGCTGGAAACACCATATATTTT
TRBV6-5	TRBJ2-2	TRBD1	.	CASISGQGTTGELFF	TGTGCCAGCATAAGTGGACAGGGCACGACCGGGGAGCTGTTTTTT
TRBV5-6	TRBJ1-6	.	.	CASSYPGSGGIISPLHF	TGTGCCAGCAGCTATCCGGGCTCAGGAGGTATAATTTCACCCCTCCACTTT
TRBV4-1	TRBJ2-3	TRBD2	few	CASSHPASGSTDTQYF	TGCGCCAGCAGCCACCCCGCTAGCGGGAGCACAGATACGCAGTATTTT
TRBV10-3	TRBJ2-7	.	.	CAGGPSYEQYF	TGTGCCGGGGGGCCCTCCTACGAGCAGTACTTC
TRBV4-1	TRBJ1-1	.	.	CASSQAGRRAEAFF	TGCGCCAGCAGCCAAGCAGGGCGGAGGGCAGAAGCTTTCTTT
TRBV6-2/TRBV6-3	TRBJ1-5	.	once	CASSTLPGIGIQPQHF	TGTGCCAGCAGTACCCTCCCAGGTATCGGTATACAGCCCCAGCATTTT